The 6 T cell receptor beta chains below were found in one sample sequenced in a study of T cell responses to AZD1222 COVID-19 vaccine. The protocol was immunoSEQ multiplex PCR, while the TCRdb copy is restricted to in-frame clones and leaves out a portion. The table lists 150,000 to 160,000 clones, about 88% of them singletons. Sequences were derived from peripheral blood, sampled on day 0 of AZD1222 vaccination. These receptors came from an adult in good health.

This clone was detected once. CDR3 bases: TGTGCCAGCAGCCCCGCGTCTAGCGGGGGGCCCACAGATACGCAGTATTTT. Protein sequence: CASSPASSGGPTDTQYF. This chain uses TRBV9 with TRBJ2-3; 11 bases are shared with TRBD2. Germline CDR1 and CDR2: SGDLS and YYNGEE. The CDR3 has 17 amino acids. V was clipped by 4 bases and J by 2 bases; unmatched bases: 9.

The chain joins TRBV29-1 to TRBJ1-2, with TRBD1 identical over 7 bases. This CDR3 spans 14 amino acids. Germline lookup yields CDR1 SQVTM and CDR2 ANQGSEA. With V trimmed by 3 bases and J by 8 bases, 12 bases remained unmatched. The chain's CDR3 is CSVDLDRSPGGYTF. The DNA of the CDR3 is TGCAGCGTTGATCTGGACAGGAGCCCCGGGGGCTACACCTTC.

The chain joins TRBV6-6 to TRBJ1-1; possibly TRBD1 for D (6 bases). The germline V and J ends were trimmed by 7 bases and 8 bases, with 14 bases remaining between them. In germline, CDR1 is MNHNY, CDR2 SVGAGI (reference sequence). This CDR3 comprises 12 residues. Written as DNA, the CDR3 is TGTGCCAGCACCGTCCTCAGGGGCGAAGCTTTCTTT. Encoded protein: CASTVLRGEAFF.

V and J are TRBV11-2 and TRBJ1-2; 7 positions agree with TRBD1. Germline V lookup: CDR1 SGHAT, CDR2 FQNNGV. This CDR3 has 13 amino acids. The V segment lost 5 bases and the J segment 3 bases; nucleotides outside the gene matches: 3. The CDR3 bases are TGTGCCAGCAGCCAGGGGACAGACTATGGCTACACCTTC. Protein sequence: CASSQGTDYGYTF. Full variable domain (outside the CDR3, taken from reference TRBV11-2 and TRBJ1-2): EAGVAQSPRYKIIEKRQSVAFWCNPISGHATLYWYQQILGQGPKLLIQFQNNGVVDDSQLPKDRFSAERLKGVDSTLKIQPAKLEDSAVYLCASSQGTDYGYTFGSGTRLTVV.

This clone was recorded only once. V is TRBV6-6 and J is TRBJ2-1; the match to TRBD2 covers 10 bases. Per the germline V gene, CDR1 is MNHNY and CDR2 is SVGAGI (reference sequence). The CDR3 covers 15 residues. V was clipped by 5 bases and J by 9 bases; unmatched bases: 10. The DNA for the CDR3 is TGTGCCAGCAGTAAAAGCGGGGGGGCCTCGGGTGAGCAGTTCTTC. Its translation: CASSKSGGASGEQFF.

Here the CDR3 DNA reads TGTGCCAGCAGCGAAGGACAGTTGAACACCGGGGAGCTGTTTTTT. Translation: CASSEGQLNTGELFF. The chain recombines TRBV25-1 with TRBJ2-2; D may be TRBD1 (6 bases). V gave up 6 bases and J gave up 1 base, with 12 bases separating them. Germline V gives CDR1 MGHDK, CDR2 SYGVNS. CDR3 size: 15 residues.